Listed here are 17 T cell receptor beta chains from one sample, sequenced in a study of blood T cell repertoires in COVID-19. Data came from immunoSEQ multiplex PCR; TCRdb stores just in-frame clones and leaves some out. The sample has about 210,000 clones, under 90% seen once. Sequences were obtained from peripheral blood. Receptors were obtained from a woman of 80 years or more with COVID-19, enrolled during active disease.

Only one count was recorded for this clone. The chain carries TRBV5-1 and TRBJ2-1; possible D gene TRBD1, 6 bases. This CDR3 contains 16 residues. Trimming took 3 bases from V and 0 from J, leaving 13 bases between them. The germline gives CDR1 SGHRS, CDR2 YFSETQ. As DNA, the CDR3 is TGCGCCAGCAGCTGGGGGCAGAGCGGCTCCTACAATGAGCAGTTCTTC. This gives the protein CASSWGQSGSYNEQFF.

CDR3 DNA: TGCGCCAGCAGCCAAGACAGGGGGCGGATAGGGGAGCTGTTTTTT. This translates into CASSQDRGRIGELFF. The V gene is TRBV4-1, the J gene TRBJ2-2; the match to TRBD1 covers 8 bases. Germline V CDR1 and CDR2: MGHRA, YSYEKL. J was trimmed by 8 bases and V by 0 bases; bases with no gene match: 5. The CDR3 totals 15 residues.

The gene calls are TRBV18 and TRBJ1-1; D possibly corresponds to TRBD1 (6 bases). Germline V gene lookup returns CDR1 KGHSH and CDR2 LQKENI. The CDR3 covers 13 residues. V dropped 3 bases and J dropped 6 bases, with 11 bases sitting between them. The CDR3 bases are TGTGCCAGCTCACCCCAGGGGCTTCCTGAAGCTTTCTTT. Translated: CASSPQGLPEAFF.

The rearrangement links TRBV7-9 to TRBJ2-7; D perhaps matches TRBD1 (5 bases). V was clipped by 5 bases and J by 3 bases, with 20 bases between them. The germline CDR1 and CDR2 sequences are SEHNR and FQNEAQ (reference sequence). This CDR3 is 16 amino acids long. The CDR3 sequence: CASSTTTFQGHYEQYF. The CDR3 bases are TGTGCCAGCAGCACCACCACCTTCCAGGGTCACTACGAGCAGTACTTC.

V gene TRBV5-8 combines with J gene TRBJ2-7; 8 bases are a match to TRBD2. The CDR3 extends over 15 amino acids. Trimming at V came to 4 bases and at J to 0 bases, leaving 6 bases not matched to a gene. Per the germline V gene, CDR1 is SGHTS and CDR2 is YDEGEE. CDR3 DNA: TGTGCCAGCAGCCGGGGGGGCCTGAGCTCCTACGAGCAGTACTTC. Amino acids: CASSRGGLSSYEQYF. The full variable domain, its missing parts supplied by reference TRBV5-8 and TRBJ2-7, is EAGVTQSPTHLIKTRGQQATLRCSPISGHTSVYWYQQALGLGLQFLLWYDEGEERNRGNFPPRFSGRQFPNYSSELNVNALELEDSALYLCASSRGGLSSYEQYFGPGTRLTVT.

The DNA for the CDR3 is TGTGCCAGCAGTGGGGGCTCCCAGGGAAACTATGGCTACACCTTC. Its translation is CASSGGSQGNYGYTF. The chain employs TRBV28 and TRBJ1-2, with D perhaps TRBD1 (6 bases). V was trimmed by 5 bases and J by 2 bases, leaving 15 bases between them. Germline V gene data show CDR1 as MDHEN and CDR2 as SYDVKM. The CDR3 length is 15 residues.

This CDR3 is CASSPAGVSKNIQYF. The CDR3, as DNA: TGTGCCAGCTCACCAGCGGGGGTATCCAAAAACATTCAGTACTTC. The chain carries TRBV18 and TRBJ2-4; 7 bases map to TRBD2. V dropped 2 bases and J dropped 2; count of bases not matched to a gene: 3. The CDR3 loop spans 15 amino acids. Germline V lookup: CDR1 KGHSH, CDR2 LQKENI.

This chain uses TRBV28 with TRBJ2-3; 11 bases are shared with TRBD2. V was pared by 6 bases and J by 7 bases, with 9 bases of the junction left unmatched. This CDR3 is built from 15 residues. Germline V CDR1 and CDR2: MDHEN, SYDVKM. The CDR3 bases are TGTGCCAGCAGCCAAGCTAGCGGGGGGAGCAATACGCAGTATTTT. As protein: CASSQASGGSNTQYF.

The chain couples TRBV30 to TRBJ1-5, with D possibly TRBD1 on 6 matching bases. Trimming took 0 bases from V and 4 from J, leaving 13 bases between them. CDR3 length equals 15 residues. Per the germline V gene, CDR1 is GTSNPN and CDR2 is SVGIG (reference sequence). CDR3 nucleotides: TGTGCCTGGAGTGTTCGGACAGTCCGAAATCAGCCCCAGCATTTT. Protein: CAWSVRTVRNQPQHF.

The rearrangement joins TRBV19 to TRBJ2-5, with 9 bases aligning to TRBD1. V shed 6 bases, J shed 3 bases, and the junction held 5 bases outside the gene matches. Germline V lookup: CDR1 LNHDA, CDR2 SQIVND (reference sequence). The CDR3 covers 14 residues. CDR3 loop: CASSTTGGEETQYF. Written as DNA, the CDR3 is TGTGCCAGTAGCACAACAGGGGGCGAAGAGACCCAGTACTTC.

The chain joins TRBV27 to TRBJ1-1; TRBD1 agrees at 7 bases. J was trimmed by 0 bases and V by 3 bases; bases with no gene match: 1. CDR3 size: 14 residues. Germline loops: CDR1 MNHEY, CDR2 SMNVEV (reference sequence). The CDR3 nucleotides are TGTGCCAGCAGTTTGGACAGGTTGAACACTGAAGCTTTCTTT. Encoded protein: CASSLDRLNTEAFF.

The chain is built from TRBV4-3 and TRBJ2-7, with D possibly being TRBD1 (5 bases). Germline V gene data show CDR1 as LGHNA and CDR2 as YSLEER. V gave up 2 bases and J gave up 1 base, with 15 bases separating them. This CDR3 is 16 amino acids long. CDR3 region: CASSQTTGSKSYEQYF. For the CDR3, the DNA is TGCGCCAGCAGCCAAACTACAGGAAGCAAGTCCTACGAGCAGTACTTC.

This clone has a single count. V usage is TRBV5-1 and J usage is TRBJ1-1, with a tentative D call TRBD1 (5 bases). Per germline, CDR1 SGHRS and CDR2 YFSETQ. The CDR3 consists of 16 residues. V lost 3 bases and J lost 4, with 19 bases in between. The CDR3 protein is CASSSPPGIEGTEAFF. In DNA, the CDR3 is TGCGCCAGCAGCTCCCCCCCAGGGATCGAAGGCACTGAAGCTTTCTTT.

The chain is built from TRBV28 and TRBJ2-7; 8 bases fit TRBD1. Looked up from germline, CDR1 is MDHEN and CDR2 is SYDVKM. V shed 7 bases, J shed 2 bases, and the junction held 7 bases outside the gene matches. CDR3 length equals 14 residues. CDR3 bases: TGTGCCAGCACCAGACAGGGGATCCCCTACGAGCAGTACGTC. Its translation is CASTRQGIPYEQYV.

In this sample, this clone turned up a few times. This chain joins TRBV19 and TRBJ1-2; 9 positions match TRBD1. V lost 6 bases, J lost 1 base, and 3 bases stayed unmatched. Germline V lookup: CDR1 LNHDA, CDR2 SQIVND (reference sequence). The CDR3 spans 14 residues. The DNA of the CDR3 is TGTGCCAGTAGCGGACAGGGGTATAACTATGGCTACACCTTC. Residues: CASSGQGYNYGYTF. The whole variable domain, remainder taken from reference TRBV19 and TRBJ1-2, is DGGITQSPKYLFRKEGQNVTLSCEQNLNHDAMYWYRQDPGQGLRLIYYSQIVNDFQKGDIAEGYSVSREKKESFPLTVTSAQKNPTAFYLCASSGQGYNYGYTFGSGTRLTVV.

The V call is TRBV6-2 or TRBV6-3, the J call TRBJ1-2; 8 bases are shared with TRBD1. The V gene's germline CDR1 is MNHEY and CDR2 SVGEGT. V lost 0 bases and J lost 1; bases outside the gene matches: 1. CDR3 length equals 15 residues. This chain's CDR3 is CASSYSGQVNYGYTF. In DNA form, the CDR3 reads TGTGCCAGCAGTTACTCGGGACAGGTTAACTATGGCTACACCTTC.

CDR3 coding DNA: TGTGCCAGTAGTTTTCGAGTTCCCAGGCTTTCCGAAACGGTCTCTGGGGCCAACGTCCTGACTTTC. Translating it yields CASSFRVPRLSETVSGANVLTF. The chain recombines TRBV19 with TRBJ2-6, with no clear D. The germline CDR1 and CDR2 sequences are LNHDA and SQIVND (reference sequence). The CDR3 runs to 22 residues. V was pared by 5 bases and J by 0 bases, with 29 bases between.